This T cell receptor (beta chain) was retrieved from a study of blood T cell repertoires in COVID-19. Study background: PBMCs, B-cell-depleted T cells, or T cells provided the cDNA or gDNA that made up the material.

Germline V gives CDR1 GTSNPN, CDR2 SVGIG (reference sequence). With V trimmed by 7 bases and J by 6 bases, 6 bases remained unmatched. The CDR3 contains 13 residues. The cohort comprised adults aged 18 to 89 years residing in approximately 22 US areas. Some clones are missing from TCRdb's copy, which holds only in-frame ones; the method was immunoSEQ multiplex PCR. The sample contains tens of thousands of clones, approximately 90% of which appear only once. The sample comprised PBMCs or T cells enriched from blood (not recorded which). The TCR comes from a woman aged 45-59 years with acute COVID-19. This chain uses TRBV30 with TRBJ2-1; 10 nucleotides match TRBD2. This CDR3 is CASEREGGNEQFF. For the CDR3, the DNA is TGTGCCTCCGAGCGGGAGGGCGGCAATGAGCAGTTCTTC. Complete variable domain (other parts from reference TRBV30 and TRBJ2-1): SQTIHQWPATLVQPVGSPLSLECTVEGTSNPNLYWYRQAAGRGLQLLFYSVGIGQISSEVPQNLSASRPQDRQFILSSKKLLLSDSGFYLCASEREGGNEQFFGPGTRLTVL.